This T cell receptor beta chain stems from a study of shared T cell receptors in the human thymus. CDR1 is LGHNA, CDR2 YSLEER, per germline. The V gene lost 2 bases and the J gene lost 4 bases, with 12 bases spanning the gap. The CDR3 covers 15 residues. The method was immunoSEQ multiplex PCR; TCRdb's version includes in-frame clones alone and lacks a portion of them. The top ten clones hold 0.0095% to 0.012% of a sample with approximately 660,000 clones, around 89% of them seen once. This clone showed up just a few times. The data were also submitted as part of a second study, on human thymus T cells.

The chain links TRBV4-3 to TRBJ1-3; tentative D call: TRBD1 (5 bases). Sequencing was performed on thymocytes. This TCR was recovered from a boy younger than two with a congenital heart defect. The CDR3 spells CASSQTRVYGNTIYF. The CDR3 DNA is TGCGCCAGCAGCCAAACCAGGGTTTACGGAAACACCATATATTTT.